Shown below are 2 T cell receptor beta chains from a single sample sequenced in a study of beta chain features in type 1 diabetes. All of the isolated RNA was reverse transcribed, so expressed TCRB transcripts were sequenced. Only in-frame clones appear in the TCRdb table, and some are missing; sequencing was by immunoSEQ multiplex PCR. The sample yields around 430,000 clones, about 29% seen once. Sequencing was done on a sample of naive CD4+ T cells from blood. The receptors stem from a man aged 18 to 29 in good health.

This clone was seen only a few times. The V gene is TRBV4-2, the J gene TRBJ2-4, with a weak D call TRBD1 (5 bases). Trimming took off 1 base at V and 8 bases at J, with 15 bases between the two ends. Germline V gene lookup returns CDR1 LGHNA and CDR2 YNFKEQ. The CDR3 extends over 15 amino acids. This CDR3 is CASSQVGRDGDIQYF. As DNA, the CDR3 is TGTGCCAGCAGCCAAGTAGGCAGGGATGGGGACATTCAGTACTTC.

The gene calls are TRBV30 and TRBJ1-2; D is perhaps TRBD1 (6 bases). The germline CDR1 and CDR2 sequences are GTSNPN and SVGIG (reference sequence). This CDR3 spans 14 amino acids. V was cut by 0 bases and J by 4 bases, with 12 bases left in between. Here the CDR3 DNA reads TGTGCCTGGAGTGTAACGGACAGACCCTATGGCTACACCTTC. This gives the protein CAWSVTDRPYGYTF.